The 32 T cell receptor beta chains reported below all come from one sample, sequenced in a study of blood T cell repertoires in COVID-19. TCRdb keeps only in-frame clones here, not all; method: immunoSEQ multiplex PCR. The sample includes hundreds of thousands of clones, more than 75% of them seen just once. Sample: peripheral blood. Receptors originate from a man aged 70 or older with acute or convalescent COVID-19.

The chain is built from TRBV4-2 and TRBJ2-7; 9 bases align to TRBD1. The length of the CDR3 is 15 residues. CDR1 and CDR2 (germline): LGHNA, YNFKEQ. J gave up 1 base and V 0 bases, and 1 base lay outside the gene matches. The CDR3 reads CASSQEGQGSYEQYF. The CDR3 DNA sequence: TGTGCCAGCAGCCAAGAGGGACAGGGATCCTACGAGCAGTACTTC.

This chain joins TRBV6-2 or TRBV6-3 and TRBJ2-3, with a tentative D call TRBD2 (5 bases). The germline gives CDR1 MNHEY, CDR2 SVGEGT. Deletions cut 2 bases from V and 1 base from J, with 7 bases between. This CDR3 is 14 amino acids long. The CDR3 loop reads CASSYEGGTDTQYF. In DNA form, the CDR3 reads TGTGCCAGCAGTTACGAGGGCGGCACAGATACGCAGTATTTT.

The chain joins TRBV9 to TRBJ1-4, with 8 positions matching TRBD1. The germline V gene has CDR1 SGDLS and CDR2 YYNGEE. V dropped 4 bases and J dropped 8; count of bases not matched to a gene: 7. The CDR3 spans 14 residues. Here the CDR3 DNA reads TGTGCCAGCAGCCCCGACAGGGGAGGCGAAAAACTGTTTTTT. Protein product: CASSPDRGGEKLFF. The full variable domain, completed using reference TRBV9 and TRBJ1-4, is DSGVTQTPKHLITATGQRVTLRCSPRSGDLSVYWYQQSLDQGLQFLIQYYNGEERAKGNILERFSAQQFPDLHSELNLSSLELGDSALYFCASSPDRGGEKLFFGSGTQLSVL.

To note about this clone: The same CDR3 can be traced to other DNA sequences in this sample. The rearrangement joins TRBV11-3 to TRBJ2-1; TRBD2 matches at 8 bases. Per germline, CDR1 SGHNT and CDR2 YENEEA. Unmatched junction bases numbered 7, after V lost 4 bases and J lost 2 bases. The CDR3 runs 16 residues. The CDR3 is CASSSSGGGPYNEQFF. CDR3 coding DNA: TGTGCCAGCAGCTCATCCGGGGGGGGGCCCTACAATGAGCAGTTCTTC.

J is TRBJ2-1 and V is TRBV29-1, with TRBD2 matching 8 bases. This CDR3 has 21 residues. Germline V gene data show CDR1 as SQVTM and CDR2 as ANQGSEA. The junction had 25 bases not matched to a gene; V was cut back by 5 bases and J by 1 base. The CDR3 nucleotides are TGCAGCGTTACAGCGGGGGAGCCGGGACTCTCCTCATCTGGGTCCTACAATGAGCAGTTCTTC. As protein: CSVTAGEPGLSSSGSYNEQFF.

The gene calls are TRBV19 and TRBJ2-7; D remains ambiguous. The V and J ends lost 3 bases and 2 bases respectively, with 14 bases between them. This CDR3 has 15 residues. Looked up from germline, CDR1 is LNHDA and CDR2 is SQIVND (reference sequence). Here the CDR3 DNA reads TGTGCCAGTAGTATCAAGCTTGCGGCGACCTACGAGCAGTACTTC. This sequence encodes CASSIKLAATYEQYF.

V usage is TRBV2 and J usage is TRBJ2-2, with D hard to call. CDR1 is SNHLY and CDR2 is FYNNEI in the germline V gene. V was cut by 7 bases and J by 4 bases, with 16 bases left in between. The CDR3 contains 15 residues. CDR3 protein: CASIGSGAATGELFF. CDR3 nucleotides: TGTGCCAGCATCGGGTCCGGAGCTGCCACCGGGGAGCTGTTTTTT.

The chain employs TRBV7-2 and TRBJ2-2; D may be TRBD1 (5 bases). Trimming removed 0 bases from V and 6 bases from J, with 17 bases in between. The CDR3 runs to 17 residues. Germline V lookup: CDR1 SGHTA, CDR2 FQGNSA. Written as DNA, the CDR3 is TGTGCCAGCAGCTTAGCGAAGATCCCAGGGAATCCCGGGGAGCTGTTTTTT. The encoded protein is CASSLAKIPGNPGELFF.

The CDR3 bases are TGCGCCAGCAGCCAAGATCAAGGAGTGGGACTGTTTTTT. Its translation is CASSQDQGVGLFF. The V call is TRBV4-3, the J call TRBJ1-4; D not certain. The germline V gene has CDR1 LGHNA and CDR2 YSLEER. Between the trimmed V and J ends, which lost 0 bases and 13 bases, there was a span of 12 bases. The CDR3 sequence is 13 residues long.

The chain employs TRBV7-2 and TRBJ1-2; 7 positions agree with TRBD1. The germline V gene encodes CDR1 SGHTA and CDR2 FQGNSA. This CDR3 spans 17 amino acids. With 0 bases clipped from V and 3 bases from J, the junction kept 10 bases outside the gene matches. CDR3 coding DNA: TGTGCCAGCAGCTTAGCGAGTTGGGGCAGGGGGGACTATGGCTACACCTTC. It is translated as CASSLASWGRGDYGYTF. Complete variable domain (other parts from reference TRBV7-2 and TRBJ1-2): GAGVSQSPSNKVTEKGKDVELRCDPISGHTALYWYRQSLGQGLEFLIYFQGNSAPDKSGLPSDRFSAERTGGSVSTLTIQRTQQEDSAVYLCASSLASWGRGDYGYTFGSGTRLTVV.

The V gene is TRBV5-6, the J gene TRBJ2-2; no clear D gene. The CDR3 loop spans 14 amino acids. Per the germline V gene, CDR1 is SGHDT and CDR2 is YYEEEE. The V and J ends lost 4 bases and 5 bases respectively, with 12 bases between them. The CDR3 loop reads CASSHLQPTGELFF. The CDR3 DNA is TGTGCCAGCAGCCACTTACAGCCGACCGGGGAGCTGTTTTTT.

The J gene is TRBJ1-2, the V gene TRBV2; 9 bases fit TRBD1. The length of the CDR3 is 13 residues. The germline V gene encodes CDR1 SNHLY and CDR2 FYNNEI. The junction had 8 bases not matched to a gene; V was cut back by 7 bases and J by 8 bases. CDR3 protein: CASTGTGPQGYTF. DNA of the CDR3: TGTGCCAGCACCGGGACAGGGCCCCAGGGCTACACCTTC.

The chain couples TRBV11-2 to TRBJ2-7, with 12 bases that match TRBD2. The CDR3 contains 17 residues. V lost 5 bases and J lost 5; bases outside the gene matches: 13. Germline V CDR1 and CDR2: SGHAT, FQNNGV. The CDR3: CASSLTGRLAGVNEQYF. CDR3 bases: TGTGCCAGCAGCCTAACGGGAAGACTAGCGGGAGTTAACGAGCAGTACTTC.

The chain uses TRBV3-1 (or the pseudogene TRBV3-2) and TRBJ1-2; D gene uncertain. Germline V gene data show CDR1 as LGHDT and CDR2 as YNNKEL (reference sequence). The germline V and J ends were trimmed by 5 bases and 0 bases, with 4 bases remaining between them. The CDR3 length is 12 residues. The chain's CDR3 is CASSVANYGYTF. For the CDR3, the DNA is TGTGCCAGCAGCGTAGCTAACTATGGCTACACCTTC.

The chain links TRBV6-2 or TRBV6-3 to TRBJ2-3; 16 nucleotides match TRBD2. This CDR3 comprises 18 residues. V lost 5 bases to trimming and J lost 2 bases; unmatched junction nucleotides: 7. CDR1 is MNHEY, CDR2 SVGEGT, per germline. The DNA of the CDR3 is TGTGCCAGCAGTCAGGGACTAGCGGGGGGGCGGGTCACAGATACGCAGTATTTT. Translation: CASSQGLAGGRVTDTQYF.

V usage is TRBV7-2 and J usage is TRBJ1-5; D gene unclear. The V end lost 1 base, the J end lost 7 bases, and 14 bases lay between the germline ends. Per the germline V gene, CDR1 is SGHTA and CDR2 is FQGNSA. This CDR3 is built from 15 residues. CDR3 DNA sequence: TGTGCCAGCAGCTTAGGAGGGATGACGGGACAGCCCCAGCATTTT. This sequence encodes CASSLGGMTGQPQHF.

The CDR3 sequence is CASSDTYEQYF. Here the CDR3 DNA reads TGTGCCAGCAGTGACACTTACGAGCAGTACTTC. The V gene is TRBV6-4, the J gene TRBJ2-7; D gene uncertain. V was shortened by 2 bases and J by 4 bases, with 3 bases between the two germline ends. Germline CDR1 reads MRHNA; CDR2 reads SNTAGT. CDR3 length: 11 residues.

This chain connects TRBV4-2 to TRBJ2-5; D is perhaps TRBD2 (5 bases). The germline V and J ends were trimmed by 0 bases and 5 bases, with 19 bases remaining between them. This CDR3 is 17 amino acids long. From germline, CDR1 is LGHNA and CDR2 YNFKEQ. CDR3 in amino acids: CASSQDPGSKGRETQYF. In DNA, the CDR3 is TGTGCCAGCAGCCAAGATCCGGGATCCAAGGGCCGGGAGACCCAGTACTTC.

The chain recombines TRBV29-1 with TRBJ2-3; 9 bases agree with TRBD1. Trimming at V came to 5 bases and at J to 4 bases, leaving 1 base not matched to a gene. The CDR3 runs to 12 residues. The germline V gene has CDR1 SQVTM and CDR2 ANQGSEA. The CDR3 DNA follows: TGCAGCGTTAGGACAGGGGCAGATACGCAGTATTTT. Translated, it gives CSVRTGADTQYF.

This chain joins TRBV4-3 and TRBJ2-1; D not resolved. Germline V lookup: CDR1 LGHNA, CDR2 YSLEER. This CDR3 is 16 amino acids long. V was trimmed by 0 bases and J by 6 bases, leaving 15 bases between them. The CDR3 loop is CASSQDSWPKSNEQFF. DNA for the CDR3: TGCGCCAGCAGCCAAGATTCTTGGCCCAAAAGCAATGAGCAGTTCTTC.

The V gene is TRBV4-3, the J gene TRBJ2-5; D ambiguous. This CDR3 has 13 residues. The V gene's germline CDR1 is LGHNA and CDR2 YSLEER. The V gene lost 0 bases and the J gene lost 7 bases, with 9 bases spanning the gap. Written as DNA, the CDR3 is TGCGCCAGCAGCCAAGATCTGGGCGCGACCCAGTACTTC. It translates to CASSQDLGATQYF.

This CDR3 is CASTGGSTDTQYF. The CDR3 bases are TGTGCCAGCACCGGCGGGAGCACAGATACGCAGTATTTT. The rearrangement joins TRBV28 to TRBJ2-3; tentatively, D is TRBD2 (5 bases). V was pared by 7 bases and J by 0 bases, with 8 bases between. The CDR3 extends over 13 amino acids. From germline, CDR1 is MDHEN and CDR2 SYDVKM.

The V and J genes are TRBV9 and TRBJ1-2; D not certain. The CDR3 consists of 12 residues. Germline V lookup: CDR1 SGDLS, CDR2 YYNGEE. Between the trimmed V and J ends, which lost 3 bases and 7 bases, there was a span of 10 bases. CDR3: CASSDRGLGYTF. The CDR3 DNA sequence: TGTGCCAGCAGCGACCGTGGGCTTGGCTACACCTTC.

This clone was observed a few times. The J gene is TRBJ2-3, the V gene TRBV6-7; 13 nucleotides line up with TRBD2. TRBV6-7 is sorted into the ORF group, with uncertain function. This CDR3 has 14 amino acids. V shed 6 bases and J 7 bases; nucleotides not matched to a gene: 4. The CDR3 DNA reads TGTGCCAGCAGGACTAGCGGGGGGTTGAATACGCAGTATTTT. Protein: CASRTSGGLNTQYF.

V and J are TRBV7-9 and TRBJ1-2, with D unresolved. Germline V gene lookup returns CDR1 SEHNR and CDR2 FQNEAQ (reference sequence). This CDR3 has 13 residues. Trimming shortened V by 7 bases and J by 8 bases, and 17 bases separated the two germline ends. The CDR3 sequence: CASKLRRADGYTF. DNA for the CDR3: TGTGCCAGCAAATTGAGGAGAGCGGACGGCTACACCTTC. Full variable domain (outside the CDR3, taken from reference TRBV7-9 and TRBJ1-2): DTGVSQNPRHKITKRGQNVTFRCDPISEHNRLYWYRQTLGQGPEFLTYFQNEAQLEKSRLLSDRFSAERPKGSFSTLEIQRTEQGDSAMYLCASKLRRADGYTFGSGTRLTVV.

The chain carries TRBV27 and TRBJ1-4; D gene unclear. V lost 6 bases, J lost 0 bases, and 14 bases lay in between. Germline loops: CDR1 MNHEY, CDR2 SMNVEV (reference sequence). The CDR3 covers 16 residues. The CDR3 DNA is TGTGCCAGCAGGCCATCTGTCCAGGCAACTAATGAAAAACTGTTTTTT. It translates to CASRPSVQATNEKLFF.

This clone was seen only once. CDR3 in DNA: TGTGCCAGTAGTATAGAGACAGAAGGCTATGGCTACACCTTC. Its translation is CASSIETEGYGYTF. The V call is TRBV19, the J call TRBJ1-2; TRBD1 might be the D (5 bases). This CDR3 is 14 amino acids long. V was clipped by 0 bases and J by 4 bases, with 9 bases between them. Germline V gene sequence: CDR1 LNHDA, CDR2 SQIVND (reference sequence).

The chain joins TRBV5-5 to TRBJ2-1; D uncertain. Germline CDR1 reads SGHKS; CDR2 reads YYEKEE (reference sequence). CDR3 size: 14 residues. V lost 0 bases and J 1 base, leaving 5 bases between the germline ends. CDR3 in amino acids: CASSLDSSYNEQFF. CDR3 DNA: TGTGCCAGCAGCTTGGATAGTTCCTACAATGAGCAGTTCTTC.

Note on this clone: Within the sample, other DNA sequences also encode this same CDR3. This chain joins TRBV9 and TRBJ2-1, with 8 bases matching TRBD1. Germline V gives CDR1 SGDLS, CDR2 YYNGEE. This CDR3 is built from 15 residues. V lost 4 bases, J lost 4 bases, and 7 bases stayed unmatched. The DNA of the CDR3 is TGTGCCAGCAGCCCTAGACAGGGGAGTTACAATGAGCAGTTCTTC. Protein product: CASSPRQGSYNEQFF.

The chain is built from TRBV15 and TRBJ1-2; TRBD1 matches at 8 bases. The V segment lost 5 bases and the J segment 4 bases; nucleotides outside the gene matches: 6. There are 14 residues in the CDR3. Germline V lookup: CDR1 LNHNV, CDR2 YYDKDF (reference sequence). As DNA, the CDR3 is TGTGCCACCAGCGTAGATCAGGGGGCCTATGGCTACACCTTC. Translated: CATSVDQGAYGYTF.

Notes on this clone: The same CDR3 arises from other DNA sequences in this sample as well. The rearrangement links TRBV4-2 to TRBJ2-2; 9 nucleotides line up with TRBD2. J lost 6 bases, V lost 0 bases, and 5 bases had no gene match. The CDR3 consists of 16 residues. Germline CDR1 and CDR2: LGHNA and YNFKEQ. The CDR3 protein is CASSQEIAGVAGELFF. CDR3 bases: TGTGCCAGCAGCCAAGAAATAGCGGGAGTGGCCGGGGAGCTGTTTTTT.

The chain links TRBV5-4 to TRBJ1-6; TRBD1 matches 8 bases. The length of the CDR3 is 15 residues. Germline V gives CDR1 SGHNT, CDR2 YYREEE (reference sequence). V lost 0 bases, J lost 6 bases, and 2 bases stayed unmatched. The CDR3 DNA follows: TGTGCCAGCAGCTTGGGGGGACAGGTTAATTCACCCCTCCACTTT. This sequence encodes CASSLGGQVNSPLHF.